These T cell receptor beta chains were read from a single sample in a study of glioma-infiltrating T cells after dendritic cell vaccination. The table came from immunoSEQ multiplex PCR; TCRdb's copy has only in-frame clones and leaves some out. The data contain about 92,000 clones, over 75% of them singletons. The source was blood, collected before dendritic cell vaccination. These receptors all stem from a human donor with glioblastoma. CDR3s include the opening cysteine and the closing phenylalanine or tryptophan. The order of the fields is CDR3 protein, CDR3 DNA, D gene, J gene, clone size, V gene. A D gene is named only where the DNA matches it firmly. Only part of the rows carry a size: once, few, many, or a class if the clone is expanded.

CDR3 protein: CASSEARLGYTF
CDR3 DNA: TGTGCCAGCAGTGAAGCTCGTTTGGGCTACACCTTC
D gene: NA
J gene: TRBJ1-2
clone size: NA
V gene: TRBV2

CDR3 protein: CASSELENTEAFF
CDR3 DNA: TGTGCCAGCAGTGAACTAGAAAACACTGAAGCTTTCTTT
D gene: NA
J gene: TRBJ1-1
clone size: NA
V gene: TRBV2

CDR3 protein: CASSLNGYYEQYF
CDR3 DNA: TGTGCCAGCAGTTTAAACGGTTACTACGAGCAGTACTTC
D gene: NA
J gene: TRBJ2-7
clone size: NA
V gene: TRBV27

CDR3 protein: CASSESQVAFRRPQHF
CDR3 DNA: TGCGCCAGCAGTGAGTCACAGGTTGCCTTCCGGAGGCCCCAGCATTTT
D gene: NA
J gene: TRBJ1-5
clone size: NA
V gene: TRBV10-1

CDR3 protein: CASSLGTVRTYEQYF
CDR3 DNA: TGTGCCAGCAGTTTGGGGACAGTCCGTACCTACGAGCAGTACTTC
D gene: TRBD1
J gene: TRBJ2-7
clone size: NA
V gene: TRBV28

CDR3 protein: CASSTRPSGRRGGELFF
CDR3 DNA: TGTGCCAGCAGCACACGTCCTAGCGGGAGACGGGGCGGGGAGCTGTTTTTT
D gene: NA
J gene: TRBJ2-2
clone size: NA
V gene: TRBV21-1

CDR3 protein: CASSLTTFPTGKETDTQYF
CDR3 DNA: TGTGCCAGCAGCTTAACAACCTTCCCGACAGGGAAGGAGACAGATACGCAGTATTTT
D gene: TRBD1
J gene: TRBJ2-3
clone size: few
V gene: TRBV7-3

CDR3 protein: CASRVRTGVETQYF
CDR3 DNA: TGTGCCAGCAGGGTGCGAACGGGAGTGGAGACCCAGTACTTC
D gene: NA
J gene: TRBJ2-5
clone size: NA
V gene: TRBV6-1

CDR3 protein: CASSQTGAQYF
CDR3 DNA: TGTGCCAGCAGTCAGACGGGGGCGCAGTATTTT
D gene: NA
J gene: TRBJ2-3
clone size: NA
V gene: TRBV14

CDR3 protein: CASSYSTAGNQPQHF
CDR3 DNA: TGTGCCAGCAGTTACTCGACGGCGGGTAATCAGCCCCAGCATTTT
D gene: NA
J gene: TRBJ1-5
clone size: NA
V gene: TRBV6-6

CDR3 protein: CASSITSGGAFYEQFF
CDR3 DNA: TGTGCCAGCAGCATAACTAGCGGGGGGGCCTTCTATGAGCAGTTCTTC
D gene: TRBD2
J gene: TRBJ2-1
clone size: NA
V gene: TRBV7-2

CDR3 protein: CASFPTGGVGPQHF
CDR3 DNA: TGTGCCAGTTTCCCTACGGGAGGGGTCGGGCCCCAGCATTTT
D gene: NA
J gene: TRBJ1-5
clone size: NA
V gene: TRBV19

CDR3 protein: CASSLDPSSVTYGYTF
CDR3 DNA: TGTGCCAGCAGCTTAGACCCTAGCTCGGTCACCTATGGCTACACCTTC
D gene: NA
J gene: TRBJ1-2
clone size: NA
V gene: TRBV7-9

CDR3 protein: CASSVGGEGAYEQYF
CDR3 DNA: TGTGCCAGCAGCGTAGGGGGGGAGGGCGCCTACGAGCAGTACTTC
D gene: NA
J gene: TRBJ2-7
clone size: NA
V gene: TRBV13

CDR3 protein: CASSLTSGQETQYF
CDR3 DNA: TGCGCCAGCAGCTTGACTAGCGGCCAAGAGACCCAGTACTTC
D gene: TRBD2
J gene: TRBJ2-5
clone size: few
V gene: TRBV5-1

CDR3 protein: CASSYYRGQGEQYF
CDR3 DNA: TGTGCCAGCAGTTATTACAGGGGGCAGGGCGAGCAGTACTTC
D gene: TRBD1
J gene: TRBJ2-7
clone size: NA
V gene: TRBV6-5

CDR3 protein: CASSLGPTTVLYGYTF
CDR3 DNA: TGTGCCAGCAGCTTAGGCCCTACAACAGTCCTCTATGGCTACACCTTC
D gene: NA
J gene: TRBJ1-2
clone size: NA
V gene: TRBV7-8

CDR3 protein: CASSNHGTGTSNQPQHF
CDR3 DNA: TGTGCCAGTAGCAATCACGGGACAGGGACTAGCAATCAGCCCCAGCATTTT
D gene: TRBD1
J gene: TRBJ1-5
clone size: few
V gene: TRBV19

CDR3 protein: CASSEDRYYGYTF
CDR3 DNA: TGTGCCAGTAGTGAAGACAGATACTATGGCTACACCTTC
D gene: NA
J gene: TRBJ1-2
clone size: NA
V gene: TRBV19

CDR3 protein: CASSSTSGGTHEQYF
CDR3 DNA: TGTGCCAGCAGCTCAACTAGCGGGGGGACCCACGAGCAGTACTTC
D gene: TRBD2
J gene: TRBJ2-7
clone size: NA
V gene: TRBV11-3

CDR3 protein: CARDSRNYGYTF
CDR3 DNA: TGTGCCAGGGACAGTAGAAACTATGGCTACACCTTC
D gene: TRBD1
J gene: TRBJ1-2
clone size: NA
V gene: TRBV30

CDR3 protein: CASNVVAGGPLEFF
CDR3 DNA: TGTGCCAGTAATGTTGTAGCGGGAGGGCCTCTAGAGTTCTTC
D gene: TRBD2
J gene: TRBJ2-1
clone size: NA
V gene: TRBV19

CDR3 protein: CASSVGSGVLLDEQFF
CDR3 DNA: TGTGCCAGCAGCGTAGGTAGCGGAGTCCTCTTGGATGAGCAGTTCTTC
D gene: NA
J gene: TRBJ2-1
clone size: NA
V gene: TRBV9

CDR3 protein: CAWSRQFESYTF
CDR3 DNA: TGTGCCTGGAGTAGACAATTTGAAAGCTACACCTTC
D gene: NA
J gene: TRBJ1-2
clone size: once
V gene: TRBV30

CDR3 protein: CASSLDRQGARGNTIYF
CDR3 DNA: TGCGCCAGCAGTCTCGACCGACAGGGGGCGAGAGGAAACACCATATATTTT
D gene: TRBD1
J gene: TRBJ1-3
clone size: NA
V gene: TRBV23-1

CDR3 protein: CASTPSGGEQYF
CDR3 DNA: TGTGCCAGCACCCCGAGCGGGGGTGAGCAGTACTTC
D gene: TRBD2
J gene: TRBJ2-7
clone size: NA
V gene: TRBV5-4

CDR3 protein: CASSRSGGVVEQYF
CDR3 DNA: TGTGCCAGCAGCCGCTCGGGAGGGGTGGTCGAGCAGTACTTC
D gene: TRBD2
J gene: TRBJ2-7
clone size: NA
V gene: TRBV11-2

CDR3 protein: CASSVTSGRGYNEQFF
CDR3 DNA: TGTGCCAGTAGTGTCACTAGCGGGAGGGGTTACAATGAGCAGTTCTTC
D gene: TRBD2
J gene: TRBJ2-1
clone size: NA
V gene: TRBV19

CDR3 protein: CASSQDLVSGGAGKNIQYF
CDR3 DNA: TGCGCCAGCAGCCAAGATCTGGTTAGCGGGGGGGCAGGTAAAAACATTCAGTACTTC
D gene: TRBD2
J gene: TRBJ2-4
clone size: NA
V gene: TRBV4-3

CDR3 protein: CASSQVASGGADTQYF
CDR3 DNA: TGTGCCAGCAGCCAAGTGGCTAGCGGGGGGGCAGATACGCAGTATTTT
D gene: TRBD2
J gene: TRBJ2-3
clone size: few
V gene: TRBV14

CDR3 protein: CASSTPSYGYTF
CDR3 DNA: TGTGCCAGCAGTACCCCGAGTTATGGCTACACCTTC
D gene: NA
J gene: TRBJ1-2
clone size: NA
V gene: TRBV25-1

CDR3 protein: CASSEGTGGSETQYF
CDR3 DNA: TGTGCCAGCAGTGAAGGGACAGGGGGGTCGGAGACCCAGTACTTC
D gene: TRBD1
J gene: TRBJ2-5
clone size: NA
V gene: TRBV25-1

CDR3 protein: CASTPGGGTDTQYF
CDR3 DNA: TGTGCCAGTACTCCCGGGGGGGGCACAGATACGCAGTATTTT
D gene: TRBD2
J gene: TRBJ2-3
clone size: NA
V gene: TRBV19

CDR3 protein: CASSLTSGSSQGSYEQYF
CDR3 DNA: TGTGCCAGCAGCTTAACTAGCGGGAGTTCTCAGGGCAGCTACGAGCAGTACTTC
D gene: TRBD2
J gene: TRBJ2-7
clone size: NA
V gene: TRBV7-9

CDR3 protein: CASSEGGQSTYEQYF
CDR3 DNA: TGTGCCAGCAGCGAGGGGGGACAGTCGACCTACGAGCAGTACTTC
D gene: NA
J gene: TRBJ2-7
clone size: NA
V gene: TRBV9

CDR3 protein: CASSRAGTAYQETQYF
CDR3 DNA: TGTGCCAGCAGCCGAGCCGGGACAGCGTACCAAGAGACCCAGTACTTC
D gene: TRBD1
J gene: TRBJ2-5
clone size: NA
V gene: TRBV5-4